The 14 T cell receptor beta chains presented below share a single source sample, sequenced in a study of neoadjuvant nivolumab and ipilimumab in lung cancer. The protocol was immunoSEQ multiplex PCR, while the TCRdb copy is restricted to in-frame clones and leaves out a portion. The sample carries around 20,000 clones, 76% recorded once. Sequences were derived from tumor tissue, sampled after neoadjuvant nivolumab, alone or with ipilimumab, at or shortly before surgery. The origin of the receptors is an adult with non-small cell lung cancer.

This sequence joins TRBV18 and TRBJ2-7; D not resolved. Germline V gene sequence: CDR1 KGHSH, CDR2 LQKENI. The CDR3 covers 14 residues. The germline V and J ends were trimmed by 0 bases and 6 bases, with 12 bases remaining between them. In nucleotides, the CDR3 is TGTGCCAGCTCACCACCGAGAACCCCCTCCGAGCAGTACTTC. Its translation: CASSPPRTPSEQYF.

The rearrangement joins TRBV5-6 to TRBJ2-5; 9 bases map to TRBD2. The V gene's germline CDR1 is SGHDT and CDR2 YYEEEE. Germline trimming cut 3 bases from V and 5 bases from J; bases unmatched to any gene: 5. The CDR3 loop spans 14 amino acids. The CDR3 DNA is TGTGCCAGCAGCTCTGGACTAGCGAGTGAGACCCAGTACTTC. The encoded protein is CASSSGLASETQYF. Using reference TRBV5-6 and TRBJ2-5 for the parts outside the CDR3, the full variable domain is DAGVTQSPTHLIKTRGQQVTLRCSPKSGHDTVSWYQQALGQGPQFIFQYYEEEERQRGNFPDRFSGHQFPNYSSELNVNALLLGDSALYLCASSSGLASETQYFGPGTRLLVL.

The chain recombines TRBV6-1 with TRBJ1-2, with D possibly matching TRBD1 (5 bases). Germline lookup yields CDR1 MNHNS and CDR2 SASEGT. Trimming removed 8 bases at V and 8 bases at J, with 15 bases between. CDR3 size: 12 residues. DNA of the CDR3: TGTGCCAGCGGTAGACCAGGGAGGGGCTACACCTTC. This sequence encodes CASGRPGRGYTF.

CDR3 loop: CASSSWTSGSGGELFF. The DNA for the CDR3 is TGTGCCAGCAGTTCCTGGACTAGCGGGAGTGGCGGGGAGCTGTTTTTT. This chain joins TRBV28 and TRBJ2-2; 13 bases map to TRBD2. V trimming: 4 bases; J trimming: 7 bases; junction bases outside the gene matches: 6. This CDR3 has 16 amino acids. Per germline, CDR1 MDHEN and CDR2 SYDVKM. Based on the CDR3 plus reference TRBV28 and TRBJ2-2, the full variable domain is DVKVTQSSRYLVKRTGEKVFLECVQDMDHENMFWYRQDPGLGLRLIYFSYDVKMKEKGDIPEGYSVSREKKERFSLILESASTNQTSMYLCASSSWTSGSGGELFFGEGSRLTVL.

This clone has just one count. This chain connects TRBV30 to TRBJ2-1; D is undetermined. This CDR3 is 14 amino acids long. V shed 3 bases and J shed 7 bases, with 16 bases lying between them. Germline-derived CDR1 and CDR2 are GTSNPN and SVGIG (reference sequence). DNA of the CDR3: TGTGCCTGGAGCCTATCGCCTGTCAGGAATGAGCAGTTCTTC. Translated, it gives CAWSLSPVRNEQFF.

V is TRBV4-3 and J is TRBJ1-4, with 7 positions matching TRBD1. This CDR3 comprises 18 residues. Germline assignment: CDR1 LGHNA and CDR2 YSLEER. The ends lost 4 bases at V and 4 bases at J; junction bases unmatched: 15. CDR3 residues: CASSLSGAGGAFNEKLFF. In nucleotides, the CDR3 is TGCGCCAGCAGCCTCTCGGGGGCAGGGGGGGCCTTTAATGAAAAACTGTTTTTT.

The chain joins TRBV7-6 to TRBJ2-2; 12 bases line up with TRBD2. Germline V gene data show CDR1 as SGHVS and CDR2 as FNYEAQ. The J segment lost 4 bases and the V segment lost 4 bases, leaving 4 bases of the junction unmatched. This CDR3 has 16 residues. The DNA for the CDR3 is TGTGCCAGCAGCTCTAGCGGGAGGGCCGGCACCGGGGAGCTGTTTTTT. It translates to CASSSSGRAGTGELFF. Filled out from reference TRBV7-6 and TRBJ2-2, the complete variable domain reads GAGVSQSPRYKVTKRGQDVALRCDPISGHVSLYWYRQALGQGPEFLTYFNYEAQQDKSGLPNDRFSAERPEGSISTLTIQRTEQRDSAMYRCASSSSGRAGTGELFFGEGSRLTVL.

This clone was recorded only once. The rearrangement joins TRBV5-1 to TRBJ2-2; 7 nucleotides line up with TRBD1. There are 20 residues in the CDR3. From germline, CDR1 is SGHRS and CDR2 YFSETQ. V lost 1 base, J lost 1 base, and 16 bases stayed unmatched. This chain's CDR3 is CASSLPNSSRQGLNTGELFF. Written as DNA, the CDR3 is TGCGCCAGCAGCTTGCCCAACTCATCCCGACAGGGCCTGAACACCGGGGAGCTGTTTTTT.

The chain recombines TRBV7-9 with TRBJ1-4, with D possibly matching TRBD1 (5 bases). The V end was cut by 3 bases, the J end by 8 bases, with 19 bases between. The CDR3 has 16 amino acids. The germline V gene encodes CDR1 SEHNR and CDR2 FQNEAQ (reference sequence). The CDR3 here is CASSLGTLEMREKLFF. For the CDR3, the DNA is TGTGCCAGCAGCTTGGGGACCCTTGAAATGCGGGAAAAACTGTTTTTT. The full variable domain, its missing parts supplied by reference TRBV7-9 and TRBJ1-4, is DTGVSQNPRHKITKRGQNVTFRCDPISEHNRLYWYRQTLGQGPEFLTYFQNEAQLEKSRLLSDRFSAERPKGSFSTLEIQRTEQGDSAMYLCASSLGTLEMREKLFFGSGTQLSVL.

V is TRBV5-1 and J is TRBJ2-6, with TRBD1 matching 8 bases. Germline V gives CDR1 SGHRS, CDR2 YFSETQ. V was clipped by 0 bases and J by 0 bases; unmatched bases: 2. The CDR3 consists of 17 residues. The CDR3, as DNA: TGCGCCAGCAGCTTGGGACAGGGGCCCTCTGGGGCCAACGTCCTGACTTTC. Translated, it gives CASSLGQGPSGANVLTF.

This chain links TRBV7-8 with TRBJ2-3, with a weak D call TRBD2 (6 bases). This CDR3 is 14 amino acids long. Germline V gene lookup returns CDR1 SGHVS and CDR2 FQNEAQ. Trimming took off 9 bases at V and 2 bases at J, with 15 bases between the two ends. CDR3 bases: TGTGCCAGTGGGGTCGGCGGGACCACAGATACGCAGTATTTT. It yields the protein CASGVGGTTDTQYF.

This chain links TRBV9 with TRBJ2-7; D gene uncertain. The V gene's germline CDR1 is SGDLS and CDR2 YYNGEE. Trimming removed 4 bases at V and 4 bases at J, with 15 bases between. This CDR3 spans 14 amino acids. The CDR3 region is CASSPRLLSYEQYF. The DNA of the CDR3 is TGTGCCAGCAGCCCACGCCTACTAAGTTACGAGCAGTACTTC.

The V and J genes are TRBV7-9 and TRBJ1-2, with 10 bases matching TRBD1. V was clipped by 5 bases and J by 6 bases; unmatched bases: 6. The CDR3 length is 14 residues. Germline lookup yields CDR1 SEHNR and CDR2 FQNEAQ (reference sequence). The CDR3 sequence: CASSTEGTGDGYTF. CDR3 bases: TGTGCCAGCAGCACCGAGGGGACAGGGGATGGCTACACCTTC.

The chain has TRBV19 and TRBJ1-5, with D hard to call. The V gene's germline CDR1 is LNHDA and CDR2 SQIVND (reference sequence). Trimming left V 3 bases short and J 5 bases short, with 5 bases between. CDR3 size: 12 residues. The CDR3 sequence: CASSIGYQPQHF. For the CDR3, the DNA is TGTGCCAGTAGTATTGGGTATCAGCCCCAGCATTTT.